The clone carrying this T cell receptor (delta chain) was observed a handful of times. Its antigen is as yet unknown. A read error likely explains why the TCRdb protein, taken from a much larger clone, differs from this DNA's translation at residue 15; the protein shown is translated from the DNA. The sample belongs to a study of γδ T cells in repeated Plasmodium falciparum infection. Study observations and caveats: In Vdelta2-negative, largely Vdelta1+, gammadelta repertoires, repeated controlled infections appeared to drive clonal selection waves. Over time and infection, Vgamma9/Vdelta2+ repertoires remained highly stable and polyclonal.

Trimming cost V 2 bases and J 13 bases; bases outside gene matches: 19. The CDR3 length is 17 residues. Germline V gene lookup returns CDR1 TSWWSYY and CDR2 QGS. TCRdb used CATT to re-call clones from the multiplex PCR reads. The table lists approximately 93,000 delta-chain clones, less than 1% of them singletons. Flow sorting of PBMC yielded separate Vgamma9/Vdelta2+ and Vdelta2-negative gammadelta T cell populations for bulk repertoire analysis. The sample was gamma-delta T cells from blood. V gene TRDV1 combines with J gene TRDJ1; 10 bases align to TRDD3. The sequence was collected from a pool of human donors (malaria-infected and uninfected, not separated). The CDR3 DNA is TGTGCTCTTGGGGAATGGATGAAAGGTGGGGGATACCCTGGACCCATCTTT. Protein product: CALGEWMKGGGYPGPIF.